A single TCR beta chain is shown here with its context. The antigen is unknown. Between the trimmed V and J ends, which lost 0 bases and 2 bases, there was a span of 13 bases. The CDR3 totals 16 residues. CDR1 is LNHDA and CDR2 is SQIVND in the germline V gene (reference sequence). The sample comes from a study of T cell responses to AZD1222 COVID-19 vaccine. Study findings and constraints: Spike-wide vaccine-associated CD4 TCRs dominated at 160-218 and 743-854. Females made up more of the donors, who were largely white British, and clonal diversity may have come out too low.

Sequencing was performed with immunoSEQ multiplex PCR; in TCRdb, only in-frame clones are kept and a portion is missing. The sample shows approximately 100,000 clones, more than 75% of them seen only once. V usage is TRBV19 and J usage is TRBJ2-5, with D possibly being TRBD1 (6 bases). The specimen was peripheral blood, collected 28 days after the second AZD1222 dose. This TCR came from an adult who received the AZD1222 COVID-19 vaccine. This CDR3 is CASSIDEGVGQETQYF. CDR3 coding DNA: TGTGCCAGTAGTATAGACGAGGGGGTCGGGCAAGAGACCCAGTACTTC.